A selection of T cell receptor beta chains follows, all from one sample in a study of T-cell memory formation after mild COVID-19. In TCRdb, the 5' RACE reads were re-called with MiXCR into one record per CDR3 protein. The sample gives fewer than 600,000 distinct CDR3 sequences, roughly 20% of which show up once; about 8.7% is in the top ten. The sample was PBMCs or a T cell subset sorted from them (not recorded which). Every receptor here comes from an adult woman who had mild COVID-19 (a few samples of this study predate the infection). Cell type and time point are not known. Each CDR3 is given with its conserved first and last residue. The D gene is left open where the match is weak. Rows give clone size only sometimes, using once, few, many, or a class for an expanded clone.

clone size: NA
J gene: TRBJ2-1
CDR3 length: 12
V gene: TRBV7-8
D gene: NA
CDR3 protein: CASSLGQGKQFF
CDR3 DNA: TGTGCCAGCAGCTTAGGTCAGGGGAAGCAGTTCTTC

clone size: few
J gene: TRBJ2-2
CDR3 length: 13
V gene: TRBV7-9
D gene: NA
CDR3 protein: CASSLTHTGELFF
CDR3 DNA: TGTGCCAGCAGCTTAACCCACACCGGGGAGCTGTTTTTT

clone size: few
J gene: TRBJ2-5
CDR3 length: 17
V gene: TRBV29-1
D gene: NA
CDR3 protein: CSVWGHIDPNGGETQYF
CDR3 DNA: TGCAGCGTCTGGGGCCATATCGACCCAAATGGGGGAGAGACCCAGTACTTC

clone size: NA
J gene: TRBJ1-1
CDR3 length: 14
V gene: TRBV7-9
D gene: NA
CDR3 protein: CASSYTGSDSEAFF
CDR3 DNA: TGTGCCAGCAGCTATACAGGGTCCGACTCTGAAGCTTTCTTT

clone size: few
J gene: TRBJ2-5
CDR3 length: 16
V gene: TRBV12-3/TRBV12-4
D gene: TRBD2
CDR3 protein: CASSFGLAGGWETQYF
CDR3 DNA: TGTGCCAGCAGTTTCGGACTAGCGGGAGGCTGGGAGACCCAGTACTTC

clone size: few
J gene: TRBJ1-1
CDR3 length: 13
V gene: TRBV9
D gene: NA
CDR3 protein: CASSVQGRTEAFF
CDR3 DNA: TGTGCCAGCAGCGTACAGGGGCGGACTGAAGCTTTCTTT

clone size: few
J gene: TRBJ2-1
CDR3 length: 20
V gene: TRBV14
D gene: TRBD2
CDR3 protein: CASSLRRGLAGFSSYNEQFF
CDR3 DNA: TGTGCCAGCAGTCTTCGTCGGGGACTAGCGGGGTTTAGCTCCTACAATGAGCAGTTCTTC

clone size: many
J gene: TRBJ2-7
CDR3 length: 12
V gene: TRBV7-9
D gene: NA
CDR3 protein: CASSLGWQEQYF
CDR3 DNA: TGTGCCAGCAGCTTAGGGTGGCAGGAGCAGTACTTC

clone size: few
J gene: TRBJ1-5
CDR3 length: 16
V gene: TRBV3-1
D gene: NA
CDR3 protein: CASSQGIPGPAGPQHF
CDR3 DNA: TGTGCCAGCAGCCAAGGGATTCCGGGCCCTGCGGGGCCCCAGCATTTT

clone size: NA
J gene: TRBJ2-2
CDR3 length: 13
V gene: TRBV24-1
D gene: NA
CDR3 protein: CATSDSGTGELFF
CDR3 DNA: TGTGCCACCAGTGACTCGGGGACCGGGGAGCTGTTTTTT

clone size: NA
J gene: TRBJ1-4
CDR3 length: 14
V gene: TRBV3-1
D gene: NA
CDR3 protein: CASSQAGHNEKLFF
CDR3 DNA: TGTGCCAGCAGCCAAGCCGGACATAATGAAAAACTGTTTTTT

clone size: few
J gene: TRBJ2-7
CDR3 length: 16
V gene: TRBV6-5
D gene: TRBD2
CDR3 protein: CASSYSERGVSHEQYF
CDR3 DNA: TGTGCCAGCAGTTACTCCGAGCGGGGGGTTTCCCACGAGCAGTACTTC

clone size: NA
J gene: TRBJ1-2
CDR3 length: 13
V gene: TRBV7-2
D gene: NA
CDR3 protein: CASSRDRLSGYTF
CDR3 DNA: TGTGCCAGCAGCCGGGACCGACTTTCTGGCTACACCTTC

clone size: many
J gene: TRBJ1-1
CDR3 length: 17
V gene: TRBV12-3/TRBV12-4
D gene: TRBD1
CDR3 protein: CASSSNAAQGIGTEAFF
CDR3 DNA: TGTGCCAGCAGTTCGAACGCGGCACAGGGGATTGGGACTGAAGCTTTCTTT

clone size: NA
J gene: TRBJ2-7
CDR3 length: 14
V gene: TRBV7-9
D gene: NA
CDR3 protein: CASSYRDKPYEQYF
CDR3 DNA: TGTGCCAGCAGCTATCGGGACAAACCCTACGAGCAGTACTTC

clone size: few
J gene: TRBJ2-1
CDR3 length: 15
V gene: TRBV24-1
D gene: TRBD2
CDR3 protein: CATSDGTSGANEQFF
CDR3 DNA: TGTGCCACCAGTGACGGGACTAGCGGGGCGAATGAGCAGTTCTTC

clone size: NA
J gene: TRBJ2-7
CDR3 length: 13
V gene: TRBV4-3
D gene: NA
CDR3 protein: CASSQWEEGEQYF
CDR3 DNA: TGCGCCAGCAGCCAGTGGGAAGAAGGCGAGCAGTACTTC

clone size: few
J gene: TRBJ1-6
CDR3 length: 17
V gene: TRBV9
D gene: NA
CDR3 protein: CASSVWDISSYNSPLHF
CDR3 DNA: TGTGCCAGCAGCGTATGGGACATTAGCTCCTATAATTCACCCCTCCACTTT